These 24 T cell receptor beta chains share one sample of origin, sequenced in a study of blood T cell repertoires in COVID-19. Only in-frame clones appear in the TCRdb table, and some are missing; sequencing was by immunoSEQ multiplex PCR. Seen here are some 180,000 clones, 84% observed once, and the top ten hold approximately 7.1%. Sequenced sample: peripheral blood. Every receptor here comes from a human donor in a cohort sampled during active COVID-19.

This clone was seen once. In DNA form, the CDR3 reads TGTGCCAGCAGCAAGGGGCACAGAATATACAATGAGCAGTTCTTC. Translation gives CASSKGHRIYNEQFF. This chain connects TRBV21-1 to TRBJ2-1; TRBD1, the D gene given by the table, was not confirmed from the DNA. TRBV21-1 counts as a pseudogene. The CDR3 covers 15 residues.

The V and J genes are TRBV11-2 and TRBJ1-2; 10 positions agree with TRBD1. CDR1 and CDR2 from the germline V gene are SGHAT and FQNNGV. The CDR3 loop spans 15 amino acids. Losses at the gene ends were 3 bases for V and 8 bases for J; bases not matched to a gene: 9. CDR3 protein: CASSFGTGVKEGYTF. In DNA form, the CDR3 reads TGTGCCAGCAGCTTCGGGACAGGGGTAAAGGAGGGCTACACCTTC.

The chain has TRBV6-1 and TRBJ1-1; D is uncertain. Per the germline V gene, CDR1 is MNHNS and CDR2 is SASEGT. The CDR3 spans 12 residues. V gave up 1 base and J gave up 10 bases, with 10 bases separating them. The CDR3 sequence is CASSEVVPRAFF. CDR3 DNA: TGTGCCAGCAGTGAAGTAGTCCCCCGAGCTTTCTTT.

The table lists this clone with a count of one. This chain's CDR3 is CASSQDRSSLYGYTF. The CDR3 DNA sequence: TGTGCCAGCAGCCAAGACCGGAGCAGCCTCTATGGCTACACCTTC. This chain uses TRBV14 with TRBJ1-2; D remains unclear. Per the germline V gene, CDR1 is SGHDN and CDR2 is FVKESK. The CDR3 consists of 15 residues. V was shortened by 0 bases and J by 4 bases, with 12 bases between the two germline ends.

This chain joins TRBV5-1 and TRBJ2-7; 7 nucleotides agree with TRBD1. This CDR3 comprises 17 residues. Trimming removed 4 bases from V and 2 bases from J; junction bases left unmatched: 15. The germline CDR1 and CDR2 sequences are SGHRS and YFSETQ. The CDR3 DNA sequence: TGCGCCAGCAGCGCCACAGGGGAGCAAGGTACCCCCTACGAGCAGTACTTC. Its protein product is CASSATGEQGTPYEQYF.

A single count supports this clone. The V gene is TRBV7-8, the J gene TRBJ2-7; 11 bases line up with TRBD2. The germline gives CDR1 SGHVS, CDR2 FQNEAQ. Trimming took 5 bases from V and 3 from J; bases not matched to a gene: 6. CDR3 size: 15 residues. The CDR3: CASSQTSGDRYEQYF. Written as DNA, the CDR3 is TGTGCCAGCAGCCAGACTAGCGGGGACCGCTACGAGCAGTACTTC.

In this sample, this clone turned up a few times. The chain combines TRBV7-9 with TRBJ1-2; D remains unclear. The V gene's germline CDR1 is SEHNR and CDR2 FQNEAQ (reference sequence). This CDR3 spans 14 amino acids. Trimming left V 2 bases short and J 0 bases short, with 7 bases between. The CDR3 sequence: CASSLTGSNYGYTF. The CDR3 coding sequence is TGTGCCAGCAGCTTAACGGGTTCTAACTATGGCTACACCTTC.

The CDR3 bases are TGTGCCAGCGCCCGGGGCAGGGGCCGGAGCTCCTACAATGAGCAGTTCTTC. This translates into CASARGRGRSSYNEQFF. V usage is TRBV25-1 and J usage is TRBJ2-1; tentatively, D is TRBD1 (6 bases). Germline assignment: CDR1 MGHDK and CDR2 SYGVNS. Deletions cut 8 bases from V and 0 bases from J, with 20 bases between. The CDR3 extends over 17 amino acids.

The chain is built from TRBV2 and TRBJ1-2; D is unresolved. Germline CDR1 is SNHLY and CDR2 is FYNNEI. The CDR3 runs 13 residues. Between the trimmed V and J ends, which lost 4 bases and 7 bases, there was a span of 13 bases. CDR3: CASSVRESGGYTF. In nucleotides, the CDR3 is TGTGCCAGCAGTGTCCGTGAGTCTGGTGGCTACACCTTC.

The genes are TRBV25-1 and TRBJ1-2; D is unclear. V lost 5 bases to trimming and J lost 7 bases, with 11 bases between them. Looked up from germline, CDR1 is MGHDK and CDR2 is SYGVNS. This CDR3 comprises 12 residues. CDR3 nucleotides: TGTGCCAGCAGTATTTGGGCTGGTGGCTACACCTTC. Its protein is CASSIWAGGYTF.

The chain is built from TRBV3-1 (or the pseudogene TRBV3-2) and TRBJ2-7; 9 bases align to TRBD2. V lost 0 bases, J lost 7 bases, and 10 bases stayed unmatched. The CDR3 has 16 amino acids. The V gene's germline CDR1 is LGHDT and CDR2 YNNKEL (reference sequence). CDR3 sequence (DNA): TGTGCCAGCAGCCAAGAATCCAGCGGGGGGCCCGGGGAGCAGTACTTC. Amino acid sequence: CASSQESSGGPGEQYF.

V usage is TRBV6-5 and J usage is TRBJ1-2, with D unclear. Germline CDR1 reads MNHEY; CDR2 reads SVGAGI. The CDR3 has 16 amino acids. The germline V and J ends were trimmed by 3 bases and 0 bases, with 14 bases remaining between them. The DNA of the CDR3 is TGTGCCAGCAGTTATTTCGGCGGCGGATCTAACTATGGCTACACCTTC. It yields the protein CASSYFGGGSNYGYTF.

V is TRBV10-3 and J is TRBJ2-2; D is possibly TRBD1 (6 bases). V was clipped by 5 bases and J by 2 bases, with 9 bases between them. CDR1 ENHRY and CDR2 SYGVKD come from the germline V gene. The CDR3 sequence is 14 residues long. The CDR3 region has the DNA TGTGCCATCAGTCCGGGACAAAACACCGGGGAGCTGTTTTTT. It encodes CAISPGQNTGELFF.

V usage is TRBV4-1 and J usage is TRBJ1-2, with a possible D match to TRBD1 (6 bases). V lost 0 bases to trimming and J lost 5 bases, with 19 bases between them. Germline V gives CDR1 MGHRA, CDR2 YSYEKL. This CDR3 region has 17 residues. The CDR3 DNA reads TGCGCCAGCAGCCAAGAGGGTAAAGACAGGTGGAGGTATGGCTACACCTTC. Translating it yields CASSQEGKDRWRYGYTF.

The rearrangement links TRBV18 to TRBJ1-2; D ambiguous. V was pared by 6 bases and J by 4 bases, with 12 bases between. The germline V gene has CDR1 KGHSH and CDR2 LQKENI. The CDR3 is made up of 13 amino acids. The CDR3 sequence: CASSREQSYGYTF. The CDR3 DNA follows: TGTGCCAGCTCCCGGGAACAGAGCTATGGCTACACCTTC.

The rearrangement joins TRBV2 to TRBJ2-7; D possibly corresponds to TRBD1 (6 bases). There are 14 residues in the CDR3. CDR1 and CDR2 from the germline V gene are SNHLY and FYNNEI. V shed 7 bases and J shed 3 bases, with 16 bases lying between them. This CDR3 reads CASNPQGSLYEQYF. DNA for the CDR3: TGTGCCAGCAACCCACAGGGTTCTCTCTACGAGCAGTACTTC.

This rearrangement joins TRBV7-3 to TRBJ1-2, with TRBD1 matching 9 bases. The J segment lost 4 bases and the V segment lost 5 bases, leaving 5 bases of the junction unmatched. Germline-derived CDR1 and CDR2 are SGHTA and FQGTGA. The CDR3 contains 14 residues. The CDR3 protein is CASSPGQGPYGYTF. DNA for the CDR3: TGTGCCAGCAGCCCGGGACAGGGACCCTATGGCTACACCTTC.

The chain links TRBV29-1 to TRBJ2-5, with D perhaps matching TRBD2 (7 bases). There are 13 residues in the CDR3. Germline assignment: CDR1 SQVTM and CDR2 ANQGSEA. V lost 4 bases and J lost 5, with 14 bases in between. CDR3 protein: CSVGAGAAETQYF. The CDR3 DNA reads TGCAGCGTTGGGGCGGGGGCAGCGGAGACCCAGTACTTC.

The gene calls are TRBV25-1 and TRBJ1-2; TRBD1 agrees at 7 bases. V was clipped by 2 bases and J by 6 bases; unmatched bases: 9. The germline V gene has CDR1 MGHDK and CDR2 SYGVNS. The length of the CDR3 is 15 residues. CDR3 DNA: TGTGCCAGCAGTGAAAATAGGGGGCTCGGCAATGGCTACACCTTC. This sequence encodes CASSENRGLGNGYTF.

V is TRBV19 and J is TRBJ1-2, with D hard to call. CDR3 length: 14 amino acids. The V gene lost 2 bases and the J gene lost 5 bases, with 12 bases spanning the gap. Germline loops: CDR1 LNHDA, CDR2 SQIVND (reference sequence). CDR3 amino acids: CASSILGVLYGYTF. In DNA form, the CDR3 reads TGTGCCAGTAGTATATTAGGAGTCCTTTATGGCTACACCTTC.

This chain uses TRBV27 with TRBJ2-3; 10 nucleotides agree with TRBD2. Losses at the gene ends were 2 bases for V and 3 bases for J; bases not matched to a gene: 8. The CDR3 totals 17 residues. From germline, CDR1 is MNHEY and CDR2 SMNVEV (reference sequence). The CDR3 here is CASSLRVSAGGTDTQYF. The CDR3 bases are TGTGCCAGCAGTTTAAGGGTTTCAGCGGGGGGGACAGATACGCAGTATTTT.

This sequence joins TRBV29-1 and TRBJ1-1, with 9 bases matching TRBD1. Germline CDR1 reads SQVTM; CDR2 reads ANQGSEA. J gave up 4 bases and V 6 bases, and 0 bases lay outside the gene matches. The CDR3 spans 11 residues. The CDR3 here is CSVTGGTEAFF. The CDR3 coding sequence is TGCAGCGTGACAGGGGGCACTGAAGCTTTCTTT.

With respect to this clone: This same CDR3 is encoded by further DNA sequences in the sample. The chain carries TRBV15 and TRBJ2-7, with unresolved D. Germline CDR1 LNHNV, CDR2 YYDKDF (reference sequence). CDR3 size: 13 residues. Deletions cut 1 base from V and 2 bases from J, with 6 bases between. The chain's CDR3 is CATSRAGTYEQYF. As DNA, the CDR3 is TGTGCCACCAGCAGAGCAGGCACCTACGAGCAGTACTTC.

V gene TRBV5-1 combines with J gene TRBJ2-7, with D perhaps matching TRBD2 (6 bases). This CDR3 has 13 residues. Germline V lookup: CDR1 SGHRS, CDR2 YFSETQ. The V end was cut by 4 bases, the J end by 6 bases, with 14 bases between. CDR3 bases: TGCGCCAGCAGCGTAGAGGAGGGCCCCGAGCAGTACTTC. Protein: CASSVEEGPEQYF.